Listed below are T cell receptor beta chains from one sample, sequenced in a study of cytomegalovirus exposure and HLA in healthy donors. Assay used: immunoSEQ multiplex PCR; TCRdb lists only in-frame clones, some missing. The sample holds tens of thousands of clones. Sequencing was carried out using PBMCs. The receptors stem from a girl between 5 and 17 years old in good health and CMV-seropositive. Both conserved end residues are part of each CDR3. Fields, in order: D gene, J gene, V gene, CDR3 DNA, CDR3 protein. A D gene is named only where the DNA matches it firmly.

TRBD1,TRBJ1-4,TRBV29-1,TGCAGCGTTGTGGAGGGGGCGGAAACTAATGAAAAACTGTTTTTT,CSVVEGAETNEKLFF
.,TRBJ2-3,TRBV28,TGTGCCAGCAGTTCGGGTGGCACAGATACGCAGTATTTT,CASSSGGTDTQYF
TRBD1,TRBJ1-5,TRBV2,TGTGCCAGCAGTGATATCCCGGGACAGCAATATCAGCCCCAGCATTTT,CASSDIPGQQYQPQHF
.,TRBJ2-7,TRBV4-1,TGCGCCAGCAGCCAAGGACTAGGGGATGCCTACGAGCAGTACTTC,CASSQGLGDAYEQYF
TRBD2,TRBJ2-2,TRBV19,TGTGCCAGTAGTATAGATCCTAGCGGGGGATTTGGGGAGCTGTTTTTT,CASSIDPSGGFGELFF
TRBD2,TRBJ2-5,TRBV4-1,TGCGCCAGCAGCCAAGTCCTAGCGGGGTACCAAGAGACCCAGTACTTC,CASSQVLAGYQETQYF
.,TRBJ1-6,TRBV5-1,TGCGCCAGCTCGCCAAGACAAGATAATTCACCCCTCCACTTT,CASSPRQDNSPLHF
.,TRBJ1-6,TRBV28,TGTGCCAGCAGTTTTCCGACAGTTTATACTTCACCCCTCCACTTT,CASSFPTVYTSPLHF
TRBD1,TRBJ2-7,TRBV19,TGTGCCAGTAGTGCACAGCCGGGACAGTTTTCCTACGAGCAGTACTTC,CASSAQPGQFSYEQYF
.,TRBJ2-1,TRBV6-5,TGTGCCAGCAGTTACTCTCAGTGGGAGCACAATGAGCAGTTCTTC,CASSYSQWEHNEQFF
TRBD1,TRBJ2-1,TRBV30,TGTGCCTGGGGGACAGGGAAAAAGGGCAATGAGCAGTTCTTC,CAWGTGKKGNEQFF
.,TRBJ2-2,TRBV7-2,TGTGCCAGCAGCTTAGGAGTCTTTAGGCCGGGGAGCACCGGGGAGCTGTTTTTT,CASSLGVFRPGSTGELFF
TRBD2,TRBJ2-1,TRBV19,TGTGCCAGTAGTATAGAGGGCCCTAGCGGGGGAACCTACAATGAGCAGTTCTTC,CASSIEGPSGGTYNEQFF
TRBD2,TRBJ2-7,TRBV19,TGTGCCAGTTCAGTGTTTAGCGGGAGCGAGCAGTACTTC,CASSVFSGSEQYF
TRBD1,TRBJ2-5,TRBV30,TGTGCCTGGAGCCTTGGGCAGGGGGCGGGAGAGACCCAGTACTTC,CAWSLGQGAGETQYF
TRBD1,TRBJ1-2,TRBV29-1,TGCAGCGTCGACAGGGGGAGGTTCGGCTACACCTTC,CSVDRGRFGYTF
.,TRBJ2-3,TRBV11-2,TGTGCCAGCAGCCCAGACAGGACAGATACGCAGTATTTT,CASSPDRTDTQYF
.,TRBJ2-1,TRBV19,TGTGCCAGTAGTATGGGCAGATTCCCTTACAATGAGCAGTTCTTC,CASSMGRFPYNEQFF
.,TRBJ2-1,TRBV9,TGTGCCAGCAGCGTAGGGGGGGTTGCGTCTTTCAATGAGCAGTTCTTC,CASSVGGVASFNEQFF
TRBD2,TRBJ2-1,TRBV7-2,TGTGCCAGCAGCTCTACTAGCGGGGGGGCAGAGGGTGAGCAGTTCTTC,CASSSTSGGAEGEQFF
.,TRBJ2-5,TRBV9,TGTGCCAGCAGCGTAGTCGGATCAGGGGAAGAGACCCAGTACTTC,CASSVVGSGEETQYF
TRBD1,TRBJ2-5,TRBV5-6,TGTGCCAGCAGGAGGGGACAGGGGAGTTGGGAGACCCAGTACTTC,CASRRGQGSWETQYF
TRBD2,TRBJ2-3,TRBV5-1,TGCGCCAGCAGCTCGGGACTAGCGGGGGGGATCAGCACAGATACGCAGTATTTT,CASSSGLAGGISTDTQYF
.,TRBJ2-1,TRBV7-2,TGTGCCAGCAGCTCAGAGGGCGGGTCGAGGGTTGAGCAGTTCTTC,CASSSEGGSRVEQFF
.,TRBJ2-3,TRBV19,TGTGCCAGTAGTATGCGGACAGGCACAGATACGCAGTATTTT,CASSMRTGTDTQYF
TRBD1,TRBJ2-5,TRBV4-3,TGCGCCAGCAGCCGGACGGGTGGGGCCAGGGAGACAGGGGGGGGGTATTTAGAGACCCAGTACTTC,CASSRTGGARETGGGYLETQYF
.,TRBJ1-4,TRBV4-3,TGCGCCAGCAGCCAATACCAGGGTACTGATGAAAAACTGTTTTTT,CASSQYQGTDEKLFF
TRBD1,TRBJ2-5,TRBV7-6,TGTGCCAGCAGTCGTAACGGACAGGACGAGACCCAGTACTTC,CASSRNGQDETQYF
TRBD1,TRBJ1-5,TRBV7-9,TGTGCCAGCAGCCCAGGGGGGAATCAGCCCCAGCATTTT,CASSPGGNQPQHF
.,TRBJ1-1,TRBV5-4,TGTGCCAGCAGCTTGACAAGTCTGAACACTGAAGCTTTCTTT,CASSLTSLNTEAFF
TRBD1,TRBJ2-1,TRBV9,TGTGCCAGCAGCCCCTGGGACAGGCCCCACAATGAGCAGTTCTTC,CASSPWDRPHNEQFF
.,TRBJ1-6,TRBV19,TGTGCCAGTAGTATCGACACCTATAATTCACCCCTCCACTTT,CASSIDTYNSPLHF
TRBD1,TRBJ1-2,TRBV19,TGTGCCAGTAGTATAGAAGATGCGGACTACGCGGGACAGCGATATGGCTACACCTTC,CASSIEDADYAGQRYGYTF
.,TRBJ1-6,TRBV6-1,TGTGCCAGCAGTGAAGCTGCGGGCTCCTATAATTCACCCCTCCACTTT,CASSEAAGSYNSPLHF
.,TRBJ2-7,TRBV27,TGTGCCAGCAGTTCGGCGGGGTTGAGGTACGAGCAGTACTTC,CASSSAGLRYEQYF
.,TRBJ1-5,TRBV6-5,TGTGCCAGCAGTTACTCGACCGGGACTAATCAGCCCCAGCATTTT,CASSYSTGTNQPQHF
.,TRBJ2-3,TRBV7-2,TGTGCCAGCAGCTTTGGAGGGTTCACAGATACGCAGTATTTT,CASSFGGFTDTQYF
TRBD1,TRBJ1-1,TRBV13,TGTGCCAGCAGCTTATACACAGGGGGATACACTGAAGCTTTCTTT,CASSLYTGGYTEAFF
.,TRBJ1-1,TRBV7-9,TGTGCCAGCAGCCCCCCTCGGGACTATCGAGATGAAGCTTTCTTT,CASSPPRDYRDEAFF
.,TRBJ1-6,TRBV6-6,TGTGCCAGCAGTTACTCAGGGGATTTGAATTCACCCCTCCACTTT,CASSYSGDLNSPLHF
.,TRBJ2-7,TRBV7-9,TGTGCCAGCAGCTTACGGGTTTACGAGCAGTACTTC,CASSLRVYEQYF
TRBD1,TRBJ2-1,TRBV7-6,TGTGCCAGCACTGTAGCCGGGACAGGGGGGAATGAGCAGTTCTTC,CASTVAGTGGNEQFF
.,TRBJ1-1,TRBV28,TGTGCCAGCTCAGACCGGGGGGTGATATGGGACACTGAAGCTTTCTTT,CASSDRGVIWDTEAFF
.,TRBJ1-5,TRBV27,TGTGCCAGCAGTTTGAGGGTCAATCAGCCCCAGCATTTT,CASSLRVNQPQHF
TRBD1,TRBJ2-3,TRBV4-2,TGTGCCAGCAGCCAAGAAGCCAGGACTGACAGGGGGGCAGATACGCAGTATTTT,CASSQEARTDRGADTQYF
TRBD2,TRBJ2-3,TRBV7-8,TGTGCCAGCAGCTTAGAATTTAGCGGGGGCACAGATACGCAGTATTTT,CASSLEFSGGTDTQYF
.,TRBJ2-7,TRBV9,TGTGCCAGCAGCGTAGAAGCGGGGACAGGTTCCTACGAGCAGTACTTC,CASSVEAGTGSYEQYF
TRBD1,TRBJ2-1,TRBV13,TGTGCCAGCAGCTCAAGACAGGGGAGGTGGAATGAGCAGTTCTTC,CASSSRQGRWNEQFF
.,TRBJ2-6,TRBV4-2,TGTGCCAGCAGCCAAGTTTTATCAGGACTCTCTGGGGCCAACGTCCTGACTTTC,CASSQVLSGLSGANVLTF
TRBD2,TRBJ2-5,TRBV7-3,TGTGCCAGCAGCTTAACTTATGGGGGGGGGACGGAGACCCAGTACTTC,CASSLTYGGGTETQYF
TRBD2,TRBJ2-5,TRBV6-7,TGTGCCAGCAGTTACTCATCAGGGAGGGCCCAGTACTTC,CASSYSSGRAQYF
TRBD1,TRBJ1-5,TRBV28,TGTGCCAGCAGTTCAACAGGGGGCAATCAGCCCCAGCATTTT,CASSSTGGNQPQHF
TRBD2,TRBJ2-3,TRBV29-1,TGCAGCGCCAGCGGGGGTTCTAGCACAGATACGCAGTATTTT,CSASGGSSTDTQYF
.,TRBJ1-2,TRBV7-2,TGTGCCAGCAGCTTAAGGACGGGGGGCCTCTCCGACTACACCTTC,CASSLRTGGLSDYTF
TRBD1,TRBJ2-6,TRBV11-1,TGTGCCAGCAGCTTATATAGGGGGACAGGGAAACCTGGGGCCAACGTCCTGACTTTC,CASSLYRGTGKPGANVLTF